This T cell receptor (beta chain) was sequenced in a study of shared T cell receptors in the human thymus. This CDR3 region has 15 residues. Deletions cut 2 bases from V and 8 bases from J, with 15 bases between. Germline-derived CDR1 and CDR2 are MNHEY and SMNVEV (reference sequence). A single count supports this clone. Generated by immunoSEQ multiplex PCR, the TCRdb table keeps only in-frame clones and is missing some. The sample records roughly 410,000 clones, around 95% being singletons. Source material: thymocytes. The rearrangement joins TRBV27 to TRBJ2-2, with D maybe TRBD2 (5 bases). The sequence was collected from a human donor. The CDR3 nucleotides read TGTGCCAGCAGTTTAATAATCCGGGAAGGAGGGGAGCTGTTTTTT. Protein: CASSLIIREGGELFF.